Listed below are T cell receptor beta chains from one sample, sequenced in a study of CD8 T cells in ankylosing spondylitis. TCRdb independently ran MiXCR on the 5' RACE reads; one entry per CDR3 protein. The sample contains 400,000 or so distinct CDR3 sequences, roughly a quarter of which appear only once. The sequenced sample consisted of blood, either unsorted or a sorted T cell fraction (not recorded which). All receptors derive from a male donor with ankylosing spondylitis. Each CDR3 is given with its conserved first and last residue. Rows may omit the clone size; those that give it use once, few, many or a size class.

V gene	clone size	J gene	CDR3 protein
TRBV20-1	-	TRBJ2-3	CSAPTGLNTQYF
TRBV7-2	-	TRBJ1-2	CASSLVGRSYGYTF
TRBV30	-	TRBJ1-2	CAWQGQGDYGYTF
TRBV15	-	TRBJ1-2	CATSRGYTQNYGYTF
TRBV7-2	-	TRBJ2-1	CASSFGTSGGEQFF
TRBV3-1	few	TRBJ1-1	CASSATAGQRMNTEAFF
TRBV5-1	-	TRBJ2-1	CASSLRLAGGEAEQFF
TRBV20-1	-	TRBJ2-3	CSAISGRNTDTQYF
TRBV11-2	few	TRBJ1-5	CASSLQQGGNQPQHF
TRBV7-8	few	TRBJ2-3	CASSPTASAHTQYF
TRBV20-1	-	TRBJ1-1	CSARAGLELEGIYTEAFF
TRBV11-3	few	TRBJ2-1	CASSLEVGEQFF
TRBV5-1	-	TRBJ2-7	CASRSIGDEQYF
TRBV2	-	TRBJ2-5	CASSANRGEETQYF
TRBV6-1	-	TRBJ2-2	CASSQRGGTMNTGELFF
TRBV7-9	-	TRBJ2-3	CASSYGDLRSTDTQYF
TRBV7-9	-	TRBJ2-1	CASSLVRNGEQFF
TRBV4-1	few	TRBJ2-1	CASSQDLATKQFF
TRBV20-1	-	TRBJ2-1	CSANLGKEQFF
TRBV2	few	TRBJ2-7	CASSLDRAREQYF
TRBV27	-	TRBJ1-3	CASSLGQGAMTIYF
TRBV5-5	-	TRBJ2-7	CASSLDSGMSSYEQYF
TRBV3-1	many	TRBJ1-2	CASSPPDSLYGYTF
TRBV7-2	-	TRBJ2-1	CASSSDYGEQFF
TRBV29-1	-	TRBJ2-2	CSVDSGRDTGELFF
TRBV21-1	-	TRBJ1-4	CASSAFGTELFF
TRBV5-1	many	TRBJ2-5	CASSLIAGGNVETQYF
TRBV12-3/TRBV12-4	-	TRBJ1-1	CASRPGYGNTEAFF
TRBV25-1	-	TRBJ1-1	CASSARGVTEAFF
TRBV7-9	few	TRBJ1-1	CASSLFGGRDTEAFF
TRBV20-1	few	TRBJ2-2	CSAPRRTAAGELFF
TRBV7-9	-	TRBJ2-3	CASSVSSGGSTDTQYF
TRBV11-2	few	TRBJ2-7	CASSHDRGFPYEQYF